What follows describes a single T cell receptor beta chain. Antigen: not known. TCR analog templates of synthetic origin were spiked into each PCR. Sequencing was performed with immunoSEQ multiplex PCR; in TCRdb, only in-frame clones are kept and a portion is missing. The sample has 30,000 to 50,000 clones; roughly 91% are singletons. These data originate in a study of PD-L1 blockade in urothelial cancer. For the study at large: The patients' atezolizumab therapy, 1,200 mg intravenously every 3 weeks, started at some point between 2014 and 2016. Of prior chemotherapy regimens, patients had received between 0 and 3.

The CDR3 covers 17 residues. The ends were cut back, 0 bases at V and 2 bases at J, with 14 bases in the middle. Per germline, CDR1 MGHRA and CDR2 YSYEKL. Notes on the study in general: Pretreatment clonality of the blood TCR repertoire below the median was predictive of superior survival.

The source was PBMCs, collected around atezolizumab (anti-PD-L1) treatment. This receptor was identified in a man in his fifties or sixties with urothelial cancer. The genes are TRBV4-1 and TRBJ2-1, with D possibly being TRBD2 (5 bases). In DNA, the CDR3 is TGCGCCAGCAGCCAAGACCCCGGGGAAGGGCCCTACAATGAGCAGTTCTTC. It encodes CASSQDPGEGPYNEQFF.